These 16 T cell receptor beta chains originate from one sample sequenced in a study of blood T cell repertoires in COVID-19. This table comes from immunoSEQ multiplex PCR, and its TCRdb copy is limited to in-frame clones, with some not included. The table lists around 95,000 clones, about 90% of them singletons. The sample comprised peripheral blood. These TCRs come from a man aged 25 to 45 in a cohort sampled during active COVID-19.

The gene calls are TRBV7-2 and TRBJ1-3, with 7 bases aligning to TRBD1. The CDR3 runs to 15 residues. From germline, CDR1 is SGHTA and CDR2 FQGNSA. J gave up 0 bases and V 5 bases, and 4 bases lay outside the gene matches. CDR3 sequence: CASSLRGDSGNTIYF. The CDR3 DNA is TGTGCCAGCAGCCTCAGGGGGGACTCTGGAAACACCATATATTTT.

The chain is built from TRBV18 and TRBJ2-3, with a tentative D call TRBD2 (5 bases). CDR1 is KGHSH and CDR2 is LQKENI in the germline V gene. V lost 6 bases to trimming and J lost 5 bases, with 21 bases between them. The CDR3 runs 16 residues. The CDR3 loop reads CASSPQRVGAGDTQYF. The CDR3 region has the DNA TGTGCCAGCTCGCCCCAAAGGGTGGGCGCGGGAGATACGCAGTATTTT.

This chain links TRBV5-4 with TRBJ2-1, with a tentative D call TRBD2 (7 bases). The V end was cut by 0 bases, the J end by 0 bases, with 16 bases between. Germline loops: CDR1 SGHNT, CDR2 YYREEE (reference sequence). The CDR3 is 18 residues long. This CDR3 is CASSLDVGGGASYNEQFF. The CDR3 region has the DNA TGTGCCAGCAGCTTGGATGTTGGTGGGGGGGCCTCCTACAATGAGCAGTTCTTC. Supplemented by reference TRBV5-4 and TRBJ2-1, the full variable domain reads ETGVTQSPTHLIKTRGQQVTLRCSSQSGHNTVSWYQQALGQGPQFIFQYYREEENGRGNFPPRFSGLQFPNYSSELNVNALELDDSALYLCASSLDVGGGASYNEQFFGPGTRLTVL.

This sequence joins TRBV5-1 and TRBJ1-5; TRBD1 aligns across 7 bases. This CDR3 has 15 amino acids. Trimming took 0 bases from V and 5 from J; bases not matched to a gene: 5. Germline loops: CDR1 SGHRS, CDR2 YFSETQ. DNA for the CDR3: TGCGCCAGCAGCTTGGAAGGGACAGCCCATCAGCCCCAGCATTTT. This translates into CASSLEGTAHQPQHF.

The chain has TRBV6-2 or TRBV6-3 and TRBJ1-1, with 7 bases aligning to TRBD1. J was trimmed by 7 bases and V by 5 bases; bases with no gene match: 4. The CDR3 has 12 residues. Germline V gene lookup returns CDR1 MNHEY and CDR2 SVGEGT. The DNA of the CDR3 is TGTGCCAGCAGTCGACAGGGCCGTGAAGCTTTCTTT. Translating it yields CASSRQGREAFF.

V gene TRBV13 combines with J gene TRBJ2-1, with D perhaps matching TRBD2 (6 bases). Germline CDR1 is PRHDT and CDR2 is FYEKMQ (reference sequence). The CDR3 covers 12 residues. Trimming removed 4 bases at V and 9 bases at J, with 10 bases between. CDR3 sequence (DNA): TGTGCCAGCAGCTCAACTAGCCTTGAGCAGTTCTTC. Translated: CASSSTSLEQFF. Looking up the rest from reference TRBV13 and TRBJ2-1 gives the full variable domain: AAGVIQSPRHLIKEKRETATLKCYPIPRHDTVYWYQQGPGQDPQFLISFYEKMQSDKGSIPDRFSAQQFSDYHSELNMSSLELGDSALYFCASSSTSLEQFFGPGTRLTVL.

V is TRBV12-3 or TRBV12-4 and J is TRBJ2-7; 8 bases are a match to TRBD1. V lost 8 bases and J lost 2; bases outside the gene matches: 5. CDR3 length equals 13 residues. The chain's CDR3 is CASARDRPYEQYF. CDR3 sequence (DNA): TGTGCCAGCGCCCGGGACAGGCCCTACGAGCAGTACTTC.

This chain connects TRBV7-9 to TRBJ1-5; a weak D match, TRBD1 (6 bases). The CDR3 is made up of 17 amino acids. The V end was cut by 3 bases, the J end by 6 bases, with 21 bases between. Germline lookup yields CDR1 SEHNR and CDR2 FQNEAQ (reference sequence). The CDR3 spells CASSLGSGRGYGQPQHF. In DNA, the CDR3 is TGTGCCAGCAGCTTGGGGAGTGGCAGGGGTTACGGTCAGCCCCAGCATTTT.

This chain links TRBV6-5 with TRBJ2-7, with 8 bases identical to TRBD1. V shed 7 bases and J 6 bases; nucleotides not matched to a gene: 5. Germline CDR1 reads MNHEY; CDR2 reads SVGAGI. CDR3 length: 12 amino acids. The chain's CDR3 is CASNGQGTEQYF. The CDR3 DNA is TGTGCCAGCAACGGACAGGGTACCGAGCAGTACTTC.

This clone was detected a few times. The chain uses TRBV5-1 and TRBJ2-7; 8 bases fit TRBD1. This CDR3 is built from 14 residues. Germline V gene lookup returns CDR1 SGHRS and CDR2 YFSETQ. J was trimmed by 5 bases and V by 3 bases; bases with no gene match: 7. As DNA, the CDR3 is TGCGCCAGCAGCTCCGGACAGGGATGGAACGAGCAGTACTTC. Amino acids: CASSSGQGWNEQYF.

This chain joins TRBV5-1 and TRBJ2-5; tentatively, D is TRBD1 (6 bases). The length of the CDR3 is 14 residues. The V gene's germline CDR1 is SGHRS and CDR2 YFSETQ. Trimming took 2 bases from V and 5 from J, leaving 13 bases between them. This CDR3 is CASSFPTGLETQYF. The CDR3, as DNA: TGCGCCAGCAGCTTCCCAACAGGGTTGGAGACCCAGTACTTC.

The genes are TRBV7-9 and TRBJ2-3; D possibly corresponds to TRBD1 (6 bases). CDR3 length: 16 amino acids. V lost 1 base, J lost 4 bases, and 15 bases lay in between. CDR1 SEHNR and CDR2 FQNEAQ come from the germline V gene (reference sequence). The CDR3 protein is CASSLEGLGAADTQYF. The CDR3 nucleotides read TGTGCCAGCAGCTTAGAGGGGTTGGGGGCGGCAGATACGCAGTATTTT.

V gene TRBV12-3 or TRBV12-4 combines with J gene TRBJ2-3, with TRBD1 identical over 9 bases. This CDR3 is built from 13 residues. V lost 6 bases, J lost 4 bases, and 2 bases stayed unmatched. This CDR3 is CASRRQGADTQYF. In DNA form, the CDR3 reads TGTGCCAGCAGAAGACAGGGGGCAGATACGCAGTATTTT.

This sequence joins TRBV9 and TRBJ2-7; D is undetermined. V was trimmed by 0 bases and J by 4 bases, leaving 11 bases between them. The CDR3 length is 14 residues. Per germline, CDR1 SGDLS and CDR2 YYNGEE. CDR3 protein: CASSVDPAGYEQYF. The CDR3 bases are TGTGCCAGCAGCGTAGACCCGGCAGGTTACGAGCAGTACTTC.

CDR3 sequence: CASSSRDSPLSPYGYTF. The CDR3 DNA follows: TGTGCCAGCAGCTCCCGGGACAGCCCGTTAAGCCCCTATGGCTACACCTTC. The chain carries TRBV7-9 and TRBJ1-2; TRBD1 matches at 7 bases. Germline CDR1 SEHNR, CDR2 FQNEAQ (reference sequence). This CDR3 has 17 amino acids. V dropped 4 bases and J dropped 4; count of bases not matched to a gene: 15.

The gene calls are TRBV11-2 and TRBJ1-1; weak D call: TRBD1 (5 bases). Germline V CDR1 and CDR2: SGHAT, FQNNGV. V was cut by 5 bases and J by 0 bases, with 16 bases left in between. This CDR3 has 16 amino acids. The CDR3 loop reads CASSPLSGGMNTEAFF. DNA of the CDR3: TGTGCCAGCAGCCCACTTAGCGGGGGAATGAACACTGAAGCTTTCTTT.